The clone carrying this T cell receptor (beta chain) was recorded once. Germline assignment: CDR1 SEHNR and CDR2 FQNEAQ (reference sequence). V lost 2 bases to trimming and J lost 7 bases; unmatched junction nucleotides: 3. The CDR3 runs to 16 residues. Primers used in a second PCR of about 7 to 12 cycles were a sample-barcoded 5' primer and a J-beta primer mix. One entry per CDR3 protein, called by TCRdb with MiXCR from the 5' RACE reads. The data show about 640,000 distinct CDR3 sequences, under 70% seen once. The sample comes from a study of blood T cells in healthy people across ages. The chain recombines TRBV7-9 with TRBJ2-1; 15 bases line up with TRBD2. The material sequenced was blood. The sequence came from a man between 60 and 75 years old in good health. DNA of the CDR3: TGTGCCAGCAGCTTATTTGGGACTAGCGGGAGGAATGAGCAGTTCTTC. Protein: CASSLFGTSGRNEQFF.